Listed here is a single T cell receptor (beta chain). The data were taken from a study of blood T cell repertoires in COVID-19. Study-wide context: The study drew acute and convalescent COVID-19 samples from the United States, Italy and Spain. Sources were T cells, B-cell-depleted T cells, or PBMCs; the material itself was cDNA or gDNA.

Per the original data handling: Reference gene primer amplification yielded estimated nucleated cell counts. Clones were read by immunoSEQ multiplex PCR, and TCRdb kept only the in-frame ones, dropping some. V, J and clone size were drawn from that table, and D and trimming were deduced from the DNA. The data hold roughly 120,000 clones, with more than 80% observed a single time. Germline V gene lookup returns CDR1 SGHAT and CDR2 FQNNGV. The CDR3 sequence is 15 residues long. V gave up 1 base and J gave up 3 bases, with 13 bases separating them. This TCR was recovered from a woman between 35 and 50 years old with acute or convalescent COVID-19. The chain combines TRBV11-2 with TRBJ2-7; D possibly corresponds to TRBD2 (6 bases). The sample taken for sequencing was peripheral blood. CDR3 sequence (DNA): TGTGCCAGCAGCTTAGCCGGGACTCTCCTCTACGAGCAGTACTTC. Protein product: CASSLAGTLLYEQYF.